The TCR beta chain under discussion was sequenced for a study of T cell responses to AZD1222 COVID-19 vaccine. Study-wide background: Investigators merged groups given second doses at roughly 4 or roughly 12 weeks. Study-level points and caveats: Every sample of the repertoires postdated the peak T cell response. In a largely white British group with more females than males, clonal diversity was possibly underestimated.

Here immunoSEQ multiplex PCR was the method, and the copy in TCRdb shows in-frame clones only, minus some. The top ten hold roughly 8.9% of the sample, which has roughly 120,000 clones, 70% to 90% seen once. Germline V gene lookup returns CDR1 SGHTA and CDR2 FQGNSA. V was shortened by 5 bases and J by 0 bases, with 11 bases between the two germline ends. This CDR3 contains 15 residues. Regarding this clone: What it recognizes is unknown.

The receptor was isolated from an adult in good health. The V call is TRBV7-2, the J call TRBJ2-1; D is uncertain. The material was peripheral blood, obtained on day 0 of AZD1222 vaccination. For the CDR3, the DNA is TGTGCCAGCAGCCTAAGTCTAGGCTCCTACAATGAGCAGTTCTTC. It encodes CASSLSLGSYNEQFF.